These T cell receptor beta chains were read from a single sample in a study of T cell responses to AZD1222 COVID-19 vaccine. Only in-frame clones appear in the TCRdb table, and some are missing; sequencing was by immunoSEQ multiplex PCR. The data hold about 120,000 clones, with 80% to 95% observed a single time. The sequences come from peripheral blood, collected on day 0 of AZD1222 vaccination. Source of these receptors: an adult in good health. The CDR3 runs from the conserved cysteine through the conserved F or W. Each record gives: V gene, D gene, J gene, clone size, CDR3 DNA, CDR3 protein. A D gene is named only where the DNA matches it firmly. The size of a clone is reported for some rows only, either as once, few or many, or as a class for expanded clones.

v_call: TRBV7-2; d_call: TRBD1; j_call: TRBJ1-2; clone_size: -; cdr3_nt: TGTGCCAGCAGCCGGGACAGGGATGGCTACACCTTC; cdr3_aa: CASSRDRDGYTF
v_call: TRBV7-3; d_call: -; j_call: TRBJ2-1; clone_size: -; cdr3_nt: TGTGCCAGCAGCTTAGAGGGGGTATACAATGAGCAGTTCTTC; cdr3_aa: CASSLEGVYNEQFF
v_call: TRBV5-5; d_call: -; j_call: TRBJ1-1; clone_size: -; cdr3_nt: TGTGCCAGCAGCTTGTTCAACACTGAAGCTTTCTTT; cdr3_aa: CASSLFNTEAFF
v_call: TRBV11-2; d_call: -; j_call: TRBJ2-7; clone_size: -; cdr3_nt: TGTGCCAGCAGCCCCGGGTGGGGATTAGTAACCTACGAGCAGTACTTC; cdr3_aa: CASSPGWGLVTYEQYF
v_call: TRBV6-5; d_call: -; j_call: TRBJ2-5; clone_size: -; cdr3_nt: TGTGCCAGCAGTTACTCCCCGGGACCCCAAGAGACCCAGTACTTC; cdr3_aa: CASSYSPGPQETQYF
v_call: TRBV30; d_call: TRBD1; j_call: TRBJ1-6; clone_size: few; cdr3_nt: TGTGCCTGGAGCCTCGGACAGGGCGGCTCACCCCTCCACTTT; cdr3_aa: CAWSLGQGGSPLHF
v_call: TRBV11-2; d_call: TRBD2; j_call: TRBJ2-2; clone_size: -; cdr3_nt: TGTGCCAGCAGCTTATGGACTAGCGGGAACGGGGAGCTGTTTTTT; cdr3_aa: CASSLWTSGNGELFF
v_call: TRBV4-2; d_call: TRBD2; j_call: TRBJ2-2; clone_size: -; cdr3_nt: TGTGCCAGCAGCCCGACGGGACTAGCGGGGGGGACCGGGGAGCTGTTTTTT; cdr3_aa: CASSPTGLAGGTGELFF
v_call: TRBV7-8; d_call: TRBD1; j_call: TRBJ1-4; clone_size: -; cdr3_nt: TGTGCCAGCAGCCCAGGAATGGACAGGGTTTCTGAAAAACTGTTTTTT; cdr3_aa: CASSPGMDRVSEKLFF
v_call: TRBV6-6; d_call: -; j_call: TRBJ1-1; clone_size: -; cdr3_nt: TGTGCCAGCAGGCAGGGGCGCGCTGAAGCTTTCTTT; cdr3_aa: CASRQGRAEAFF
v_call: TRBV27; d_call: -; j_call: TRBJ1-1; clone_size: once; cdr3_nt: TGTGCCAGCAGTTGGGGACACCTTATGAACACTGAAGCTTTCTTT; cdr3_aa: CASSWGHLMNTEAFF
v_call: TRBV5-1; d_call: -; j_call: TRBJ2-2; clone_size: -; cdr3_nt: TGCGCCAGCAGCCCCCGGCTGGGGGGGGAGCTGTTTTTT; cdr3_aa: CASSPRLGGELFF
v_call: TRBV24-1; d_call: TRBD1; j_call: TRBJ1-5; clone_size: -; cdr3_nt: TGTGCCACCAGTGACGGGGACAGCCACAATCAGCCCCAGCATTTT; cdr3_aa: CATSDGDSHNQPQHF
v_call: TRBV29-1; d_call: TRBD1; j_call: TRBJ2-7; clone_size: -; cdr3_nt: TGCAGCGTTGTTTGGGGACAGGGGGCTCCCTACGAGCAGTACTTC; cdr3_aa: CSVVWGQGAPYEQYF
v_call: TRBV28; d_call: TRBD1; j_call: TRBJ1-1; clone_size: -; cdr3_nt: TGTGCCAGCAGTTTATCAGGGGGCATCAGTGAAGCTTTCTTT; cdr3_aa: CASSLSGGISEAFF
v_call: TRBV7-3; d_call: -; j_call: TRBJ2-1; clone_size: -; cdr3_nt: TGTGCCAGCAGCTTAACGCTAGCCTCCGGTGAGCAGTTCTTC; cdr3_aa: CASSLTLASGEQFF
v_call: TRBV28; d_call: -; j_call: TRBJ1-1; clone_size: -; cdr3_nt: TGTGCCAGCAGTTTATGGGGGTACACTGAAGCTTTCTTT; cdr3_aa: CASSLWGYTEAFF
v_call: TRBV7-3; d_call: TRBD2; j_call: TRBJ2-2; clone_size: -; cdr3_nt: TGTGCCAGCAGCTCGAGACTAGCGGGGGGAACCGGGGAGCTGTTTTTT; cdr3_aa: CASSSRLAGGTGELFF
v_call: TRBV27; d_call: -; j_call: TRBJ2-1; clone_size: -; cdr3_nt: TGTGCCAGCATACTATACAATGAGCAGTTCTTC; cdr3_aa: CASILYNEQFF
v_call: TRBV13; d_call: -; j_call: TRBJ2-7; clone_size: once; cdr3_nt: TGTGCCAGCAGCTTAGGCGTCGGCAGTCCCTACGAGCAGTACTTC; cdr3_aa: CASSLGVGSPYEQYF
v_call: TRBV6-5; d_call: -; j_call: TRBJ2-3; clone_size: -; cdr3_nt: TGTGCCAGCAGTTACTCGGGGTCTACAGATACGCAGTATTTT; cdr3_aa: CASSYSGSTDTQYF
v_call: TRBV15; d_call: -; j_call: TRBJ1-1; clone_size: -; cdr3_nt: TGTGCCACCAGCAGAGGTATCACTGAAGCTTTCTTT; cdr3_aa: CATSRGITEAFF
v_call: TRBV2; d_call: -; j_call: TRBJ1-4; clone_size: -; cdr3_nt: TGTGCCAGCAGGACCCGGGAAAAACTGTTTTTT; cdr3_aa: CASRTREKLFF
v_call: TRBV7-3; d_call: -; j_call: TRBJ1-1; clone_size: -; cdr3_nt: TGTGCCAGCAGCTTAATCGCAGGCCAGGACACTGAAGCTTTCTTT; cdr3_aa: CASSLIAGQDTEAFF
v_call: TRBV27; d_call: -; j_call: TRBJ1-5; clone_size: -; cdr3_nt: TGTGCCAGCAGCAGGTCAGGGGAGGGTCAGCCCCAGCATTTT; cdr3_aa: CASSRSGEGQPQHF
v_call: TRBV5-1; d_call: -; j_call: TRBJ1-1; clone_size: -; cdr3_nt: TGCGCCAGCAGCCAAAGACCGGACAGTCCAAATGAAGCTTTCTTT; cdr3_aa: CASSQRPDSPNEAFF
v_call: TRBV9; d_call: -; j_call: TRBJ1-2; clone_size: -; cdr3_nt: TGTGCCAGCAGCGTAGGGTTCGGTAACTATGGCTACACCTTC; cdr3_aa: CASSVGFGNYGYTF
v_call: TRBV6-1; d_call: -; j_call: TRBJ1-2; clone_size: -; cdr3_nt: TGTGCCAGCAGTGAAGCGGTCAGACTTCAAACCTTC; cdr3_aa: CASSEAVRLQTF
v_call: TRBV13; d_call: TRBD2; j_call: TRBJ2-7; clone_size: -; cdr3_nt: TGTGCCAGCAGCGTAGGACTAGCGGGGAACGAGCAGTACTTC; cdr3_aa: CASSVGLAGNEQYF
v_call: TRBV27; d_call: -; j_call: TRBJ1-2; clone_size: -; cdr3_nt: TGTGCCAGCGGGATCGGCGGTGGCTACACCTTC; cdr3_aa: CASGIGGGYTF
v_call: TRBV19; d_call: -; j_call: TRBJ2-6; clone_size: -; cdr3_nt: TGTGCCAGTAGTATTTACCCTGGGGCCAACGTCCTGACTTTC; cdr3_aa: CASSIYPGANVLTF
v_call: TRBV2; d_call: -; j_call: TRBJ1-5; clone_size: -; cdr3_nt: TGTGCCAGCACCCCCCGGCCAGGTGGGAATCAGCCCCAGCATTTT; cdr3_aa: CASTPRPGGNQPQHF
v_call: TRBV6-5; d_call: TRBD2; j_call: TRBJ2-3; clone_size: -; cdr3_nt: TGTGCCAGCAGTTCCCGGGGGGGCACAGATACGCAGTATTTT; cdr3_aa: CASSSRGGTDTQYF
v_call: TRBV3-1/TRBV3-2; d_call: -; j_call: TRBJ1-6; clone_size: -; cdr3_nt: TGTGCCAGCAGCCAAGGGTCCGGACAGCGAAATTCACCCCTCCACTTT; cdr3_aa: CASSQGSGQRNSPLHF
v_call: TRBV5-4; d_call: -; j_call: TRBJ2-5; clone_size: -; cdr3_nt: TGTGCCAGCAGCTTGAGGGGGGGCGCAGGGGAGACCCAGTACTTC; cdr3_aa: CASSLRGGAGETQYF
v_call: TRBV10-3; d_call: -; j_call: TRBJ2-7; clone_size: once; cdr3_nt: TGTGCCATCAGTGAGGACAGCGCAAGCTACGAGCAGTACTTC; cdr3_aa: CAISEDSASYEQYF
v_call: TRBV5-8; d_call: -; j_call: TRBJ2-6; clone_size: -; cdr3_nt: TGTGCCAGCAGCTTCAGGGGGGCTGGGGCCAACGTCCTGACTTTC; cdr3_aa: CASSFRGAGANVLTF
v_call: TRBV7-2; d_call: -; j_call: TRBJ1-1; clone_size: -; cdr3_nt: TGTGCCAGCAGCCCACATTTTCACACTGAAGCTTTCTTT; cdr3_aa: CASSPHFHTEAFF
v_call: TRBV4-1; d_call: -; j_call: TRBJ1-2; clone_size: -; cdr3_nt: TGCGCCAGCAGCCAAGAGGTTCTCGCCAGGGACTATGGCTACACCTTC; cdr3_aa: CASSQEVLARDYGYTF
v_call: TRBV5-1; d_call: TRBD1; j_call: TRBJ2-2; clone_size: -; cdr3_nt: TGCGCCAGCAGCTACGGACAGGGGATGAACACCGGGGAGCTGTTTTTT; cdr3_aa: CASSYGQGMNTGELFF
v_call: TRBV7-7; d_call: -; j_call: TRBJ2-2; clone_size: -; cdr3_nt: TGTGCCAGCAGCTCTGCGGGGGCCCAGAACACCGGGGAGCTGTTTTTT; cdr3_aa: CASSSAGAQNTGELFF
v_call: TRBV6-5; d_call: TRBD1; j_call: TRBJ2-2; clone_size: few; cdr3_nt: TGTGCCAGCAGTTACTTGCCAGGGGGTAGCACCGGGGAGCTGTTTTTT; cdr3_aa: CASSYLPGGSTGELFF